This T cell receptor (beta chain) originates from a study of shared clonotypes between healthy human individuals. Looking at the study overall: Used for every donor were three CD4 naive, three CD4 memory, two CD8 naive and one CD8 memory plate.

With 1 base clipped from V and 2 bases from J, the junction kept 2 bases outside the gene matches. CDR3 size: 14 residues. Germline V gene lookup returns CDR1 SEHNR and CDR2 FQNEAQ (reference sequence). Findings and caveats of the study: Compared with clonotypes that all four donors shared, non-shared clonotypes had lower generation probabilities. Clonotype sharing among donors, it was expected, would be affected by sequencing depth.

Turning to this clone: Its antigen is not known. At the DNA level, this CDR3 is encoded by other sequences in the same sample as well.

The naive CD8 fraction comprised CD45RO-negative cells positively selected for CCR7 and excluded terminally differentiated effector memory CD45RA+ cells. Libraries were prepared by immunoSEQ multiplex PCR; TCRdb keeps only in-frame clonotypes and omits some of them. The repertoire has some 740,000 clones, almost 95% of them found once; the top ten carry under 30%. The clonotype was recovered from a man aged 25 to 45 in good health. Sequencing input: naive CD8+ T cells sorted from blood. The chain uses TRBV7-9 and TRBJ2-7; TRBD2 matches at 7 bases. Here the CDR3 reads CASSLEGRAYEQYF. CDR3 nucleotide sequence: TGTGCCAGCAGCTTAGAGGGGAGGGCCTACGAGCAGTACTTC.